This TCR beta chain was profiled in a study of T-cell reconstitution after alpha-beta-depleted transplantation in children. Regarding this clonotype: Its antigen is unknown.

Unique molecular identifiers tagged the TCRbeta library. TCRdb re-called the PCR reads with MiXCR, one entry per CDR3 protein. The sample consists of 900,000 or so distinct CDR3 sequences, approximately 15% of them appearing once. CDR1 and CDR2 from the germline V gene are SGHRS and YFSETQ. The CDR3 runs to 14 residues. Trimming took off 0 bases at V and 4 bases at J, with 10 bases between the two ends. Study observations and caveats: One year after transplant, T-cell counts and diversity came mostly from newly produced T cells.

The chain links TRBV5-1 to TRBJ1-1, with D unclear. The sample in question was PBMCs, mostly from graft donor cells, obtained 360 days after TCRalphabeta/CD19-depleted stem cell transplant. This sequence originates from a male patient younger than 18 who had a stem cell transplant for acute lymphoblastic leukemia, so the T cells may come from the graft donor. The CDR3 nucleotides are TGCGCCAGCAGCTTGGGGTCGTCGCTCACTGAAGCTTTCTTT. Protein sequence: CASSLGSSLTEAFF.